Presented here are 2 T cell receptor beta chains from one specimen sequenced in a study of cytomegalovirus exposure and HLA in healthy donors. The PCR was carried out with 60 Vbeta primers and 13 Jbeta primers. The repertoire was sequenced with immunoSEQ multiplex PCR; TCRdb's copy has only in-frame clones and lacks some. Here the sample spans about 50,000 clones, 77% being singletons. Material: PBMCs. The receptors originated from a woman aged 40 to 49 in good health and CMV-seropositive.

V usage is TRBV7-9 and J usage is TRBJ2-5; 8 bases match TRBD2. CDR1 and CDR2 (germline): SEHNR, FQNEAQ (reference sequence). The CDR3 spans 15 residues. J was trimmed by 9 bases and V by 3 bases; bases with no gene match: 12. The CDR3 sequence is CASSFVSGNGEAQYF. The CDR3 DNA is TGTGCCAGCAGCTTCGTTAGCGGGAATGGGGAGGCCCAGTACTTC.

The gene calls are TRBV10-2 and TRBJ1-3; D is unresolved. Germline CDR1 and CDR2: WSHSY and SAAADI. Trimming stripped 2 bases from V and 0 bases from J, with 5 bases between. This CDR3 region has 14 residues. The chain's CDR3 is CASSETVSGNTIYF. The CDR3 nucleotides read TGCGCCAGCAGTGAGACAGTCTCTGGAAACACCATATATTTT.